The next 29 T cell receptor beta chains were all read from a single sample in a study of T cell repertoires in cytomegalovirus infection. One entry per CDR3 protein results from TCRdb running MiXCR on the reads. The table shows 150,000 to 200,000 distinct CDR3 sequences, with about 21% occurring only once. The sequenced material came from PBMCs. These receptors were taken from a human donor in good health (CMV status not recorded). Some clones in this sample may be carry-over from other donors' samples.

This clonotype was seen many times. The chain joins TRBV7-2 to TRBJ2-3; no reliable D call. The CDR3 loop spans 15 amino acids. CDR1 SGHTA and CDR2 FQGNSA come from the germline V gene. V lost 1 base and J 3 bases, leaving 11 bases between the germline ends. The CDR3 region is CASSLGDVGTDTQYF. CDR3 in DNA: TGTGCCAGCAGCTTAGGGGATGTTGGGACAGATACGCAGTATTTT.

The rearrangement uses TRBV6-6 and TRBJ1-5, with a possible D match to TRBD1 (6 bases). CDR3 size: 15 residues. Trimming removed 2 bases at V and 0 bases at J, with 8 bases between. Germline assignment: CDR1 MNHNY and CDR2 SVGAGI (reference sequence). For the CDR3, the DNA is TGTGCCAGCAGTTACGACAGGAATAGCAATCAGCCCCAGCATTTT. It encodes CASSYDRNSNQPQHF.

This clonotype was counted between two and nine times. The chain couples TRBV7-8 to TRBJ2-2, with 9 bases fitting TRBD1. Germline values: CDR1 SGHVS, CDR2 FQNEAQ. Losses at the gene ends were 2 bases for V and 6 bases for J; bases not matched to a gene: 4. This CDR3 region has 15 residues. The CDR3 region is CASSLYRGRAGELFF. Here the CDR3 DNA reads TGTGCCAGCAGCTTATACAGGGGGCGGGCCGGGGAGCTGTTTTTT.

The CDR3 coding sequence is TGTGCCAGCAGCTGGGCCGGGACAGGGGGCATTACTGAAGCTTTCTTT. Amino acids: CASSWAGTGGITEAFF. The chain joins TRBV5-6 to TRBJ1-1; 12 nucleotides agree with TRBD1. CDR1 is SGHDT and CDR2 is YYEEEE in the germline V gene. V was pared by 3 bases and J by 5 bases, with 8 bases of the junction left unmatched. The CDR3 length is 16 residues.

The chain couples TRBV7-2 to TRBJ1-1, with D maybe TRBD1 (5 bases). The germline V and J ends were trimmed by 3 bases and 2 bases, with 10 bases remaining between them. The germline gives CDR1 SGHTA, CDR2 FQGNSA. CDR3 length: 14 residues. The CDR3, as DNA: TGTGCCAGCAGCTTCCTACAGGCTAACACTGAAGCTTTCTTT. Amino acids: CASSFLQANTEAFF. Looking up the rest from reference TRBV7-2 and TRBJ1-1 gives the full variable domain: GAGVSQSPSNKVTEKGKDVELRCDPISGHTALYWYRQSLGQGLEFLIYFQGNSAPDKSGLPSDRFSAERTGGSVSTLTIQRTQQEDSAVYLCASSFLQANTEAFFGQGTRLTVV.

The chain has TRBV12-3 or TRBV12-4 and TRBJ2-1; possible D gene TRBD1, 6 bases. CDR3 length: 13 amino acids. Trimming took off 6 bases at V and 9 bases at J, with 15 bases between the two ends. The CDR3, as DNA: TGTGCCAGCAGGCCGGACAGCCGCCCTGAGCAGTTCTTC. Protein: CASRPDSRPEQFF.

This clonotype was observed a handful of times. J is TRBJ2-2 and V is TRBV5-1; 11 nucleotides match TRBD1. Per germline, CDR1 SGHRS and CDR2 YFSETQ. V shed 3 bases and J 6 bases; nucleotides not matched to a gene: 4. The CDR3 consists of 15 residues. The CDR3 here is CASSWTGGIAGELFF. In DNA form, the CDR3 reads TGCGCCAGCAGCTGGACAGGGGGCATCGCCGGGGAGCTGTTTTTT.

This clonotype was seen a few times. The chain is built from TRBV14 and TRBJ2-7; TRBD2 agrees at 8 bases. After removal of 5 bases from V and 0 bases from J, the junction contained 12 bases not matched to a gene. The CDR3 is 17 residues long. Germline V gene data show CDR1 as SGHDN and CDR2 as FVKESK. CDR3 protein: CASSAQYGRGASYEQYF. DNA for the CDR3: TGTGCCAGCAGCGCTCAGTACGGGCGGGGGGCCTCCTACGAGCAGTACTTC. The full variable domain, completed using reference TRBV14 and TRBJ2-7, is EAGVTQFPSHSVIEKGQTVTLRCDPISGHDNLYWYRRVMGKEIKFLLHFVKESKQDESGMPNNRFLAERTGGTYSTLKVQPAELEDSGVYFCASSAQYGRGASYEQYFGPGTRLTVT.

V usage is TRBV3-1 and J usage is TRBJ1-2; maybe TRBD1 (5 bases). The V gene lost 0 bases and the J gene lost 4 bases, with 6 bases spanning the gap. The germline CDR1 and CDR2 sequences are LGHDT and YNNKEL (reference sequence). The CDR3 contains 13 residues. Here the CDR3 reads CASSQDGAYGYTF. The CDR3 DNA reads TGTGCCAGCAGCCAAGATGGGGCCTATGGCTACACCTTC. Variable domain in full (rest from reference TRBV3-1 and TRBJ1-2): DTAVSQTPKYLVTQMGNDKSIKCEQNLGHDTMYWYKQDSKKFLKIMFSYNNKELIINETVPNRFSPKSPDKAHLNLHINSLELGDSAVYFCASSQDGAYGYTFGSGTRLTVV.

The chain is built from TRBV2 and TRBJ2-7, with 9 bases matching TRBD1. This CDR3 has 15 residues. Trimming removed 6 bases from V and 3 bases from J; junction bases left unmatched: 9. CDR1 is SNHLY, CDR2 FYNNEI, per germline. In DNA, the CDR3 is TGTGCCAGCAGACCCCCGGGACAGGGAATCTACGAGCAGTACTTC. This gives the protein CASRPPGQGIYEQYF.

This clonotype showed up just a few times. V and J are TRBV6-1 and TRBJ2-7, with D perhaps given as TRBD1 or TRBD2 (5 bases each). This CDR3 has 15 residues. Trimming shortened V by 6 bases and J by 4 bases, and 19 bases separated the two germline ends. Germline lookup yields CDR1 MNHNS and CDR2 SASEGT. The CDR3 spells CASRRPGALAYEQYF. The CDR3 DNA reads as TGTGCCAGCAGGAGGCCCGGGGCGCTGGCATACGAGCAGTACTTC.

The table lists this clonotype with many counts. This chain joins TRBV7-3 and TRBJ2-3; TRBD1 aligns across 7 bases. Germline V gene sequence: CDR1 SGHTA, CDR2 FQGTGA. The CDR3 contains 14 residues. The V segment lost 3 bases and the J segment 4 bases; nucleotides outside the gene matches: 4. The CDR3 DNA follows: TGTGCCAGCAGCTTGACAGGGTTGGCAGATACGCAGTATTTT. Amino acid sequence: CASSLTGLADTQYF.

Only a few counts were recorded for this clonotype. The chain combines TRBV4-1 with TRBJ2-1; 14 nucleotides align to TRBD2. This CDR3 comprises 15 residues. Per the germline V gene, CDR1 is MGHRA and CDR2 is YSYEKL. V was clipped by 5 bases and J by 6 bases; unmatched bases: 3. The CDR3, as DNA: TGCGCCAGCAGCTTGGGACTAGCGGGGGCCAATGAGCAGTTCTTC. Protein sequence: CASSLGLAGANEQFF.

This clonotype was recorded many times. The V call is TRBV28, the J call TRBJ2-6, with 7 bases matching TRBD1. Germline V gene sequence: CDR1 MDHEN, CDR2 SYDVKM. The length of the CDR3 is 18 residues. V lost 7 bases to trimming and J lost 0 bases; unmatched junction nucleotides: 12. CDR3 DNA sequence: TGTGCCAGCACCGCGACAGGGCGACCCCTCTCTGGGGCCAACGTCCTGACTTTC. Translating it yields CASTATGRPLSGANVLTF.

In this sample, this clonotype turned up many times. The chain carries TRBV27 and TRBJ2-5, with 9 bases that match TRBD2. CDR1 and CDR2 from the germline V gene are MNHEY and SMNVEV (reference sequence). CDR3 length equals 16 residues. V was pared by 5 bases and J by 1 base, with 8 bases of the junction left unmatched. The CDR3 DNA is TGTGCCAGCAGTCCTATAGCGGGAGCGTTCCAAGAGACCCAGTACTTC. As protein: CASSPIAGAFQETQYF.

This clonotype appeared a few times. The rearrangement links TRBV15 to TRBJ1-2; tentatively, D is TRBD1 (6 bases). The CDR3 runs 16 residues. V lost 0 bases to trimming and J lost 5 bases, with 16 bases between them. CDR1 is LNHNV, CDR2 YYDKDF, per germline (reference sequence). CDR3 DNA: TGTGCCACCAGCAGAGACGGGGGGGGGCTCCGGTATGGCTACACCTTC. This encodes CATSRDGGGLRYGYTF.

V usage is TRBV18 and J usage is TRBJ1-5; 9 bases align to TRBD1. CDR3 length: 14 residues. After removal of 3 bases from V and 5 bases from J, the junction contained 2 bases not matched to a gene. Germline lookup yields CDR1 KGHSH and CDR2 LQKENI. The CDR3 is CASSPDRGHQPQHF. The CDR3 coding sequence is TGTGCCAGCTCACCGGACAGGGGCCATCAGCCCCAGCATTTT. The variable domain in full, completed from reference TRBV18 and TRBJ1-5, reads NAGVMQNPRHLVRRRGQEARLRCSPMKGHSHVYWYRQLPEEGLKFMVYLQKENIIDESGMPKERFSAEFPKEGPSILRIQQVVRGDSAAYFCASSPDRGHQPQHFGDGTRLSIL.

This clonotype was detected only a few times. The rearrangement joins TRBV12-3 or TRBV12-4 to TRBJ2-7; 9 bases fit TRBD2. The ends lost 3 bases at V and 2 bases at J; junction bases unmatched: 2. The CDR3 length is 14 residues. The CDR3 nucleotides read TGTGCCAGCAGTTTCCTAGCGGGACCCTACGAGCAGTACTTC. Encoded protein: CASSFLAGPYEQYF.

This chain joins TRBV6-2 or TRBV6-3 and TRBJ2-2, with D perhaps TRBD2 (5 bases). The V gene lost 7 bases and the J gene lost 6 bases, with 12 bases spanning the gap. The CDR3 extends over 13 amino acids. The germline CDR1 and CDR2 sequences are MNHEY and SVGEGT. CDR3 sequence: CASTLAWSGELFF. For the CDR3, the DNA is TGTGCCAGCACTCTAGCTTGGTCCGGGGAGCTGTTTTTT.

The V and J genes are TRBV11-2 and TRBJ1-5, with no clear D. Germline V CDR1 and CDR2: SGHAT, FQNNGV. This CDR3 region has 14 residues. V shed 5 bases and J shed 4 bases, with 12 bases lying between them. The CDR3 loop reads CASSGSPRNQPQHF. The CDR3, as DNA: TGTGCCAGCAGCGGGTCCCCGCGGAATCAGCCCCAGCATTTT.

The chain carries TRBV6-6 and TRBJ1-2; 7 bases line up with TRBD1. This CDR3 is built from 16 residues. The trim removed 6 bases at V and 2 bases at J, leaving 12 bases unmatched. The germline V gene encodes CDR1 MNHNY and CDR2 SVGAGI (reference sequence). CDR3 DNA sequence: TGTGCCAGCAGGGGGGGGGTAGGGACAGAAAACTATGGCTACACCTTC. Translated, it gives CASRGGVGTENYGYTF.

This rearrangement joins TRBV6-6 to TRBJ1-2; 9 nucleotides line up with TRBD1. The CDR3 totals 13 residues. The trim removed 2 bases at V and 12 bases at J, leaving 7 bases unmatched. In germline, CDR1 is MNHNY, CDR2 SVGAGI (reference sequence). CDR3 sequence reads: CASSYGQGNEDTF. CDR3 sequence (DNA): TGTGCCAGCAGTTACGGACAGGGGAATGAGGACACCTTC.

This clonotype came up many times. In DNA form, the CDR3 reads TGTGCCAGCAGTGAAAAATCTAACACTGAAGCTTTCTTT. Translating it yields CASSEKSNTEAFF. The rearrangement uses TRBV6-1 and TRBJ1-1, with D uncertain. Germline values: CDR1 MNHNS, CDR2 SASEGT. The V end lost 2 bases, the J end lost 2 bases, and 6 bases lay between the germline ends. The CDR3 totals 13 residues.

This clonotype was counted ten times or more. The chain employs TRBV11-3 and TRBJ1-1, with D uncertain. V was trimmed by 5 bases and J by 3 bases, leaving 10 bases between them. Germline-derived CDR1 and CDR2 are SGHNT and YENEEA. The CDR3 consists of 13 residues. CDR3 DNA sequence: TGTGCCAGCAGCGCCCAGGCGGACACTGAAGCTTTCTTT. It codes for CASSAQADTEAFF.

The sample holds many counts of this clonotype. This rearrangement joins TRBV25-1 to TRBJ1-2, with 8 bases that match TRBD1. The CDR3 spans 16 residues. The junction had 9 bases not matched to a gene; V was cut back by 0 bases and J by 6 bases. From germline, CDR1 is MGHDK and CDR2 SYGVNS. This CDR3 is CASSEYKRGQADGYTF. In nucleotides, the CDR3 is TGTGCCAGCAGTGAATATAAAAGGGGACAGGCAGATGGCTACACCTTC.

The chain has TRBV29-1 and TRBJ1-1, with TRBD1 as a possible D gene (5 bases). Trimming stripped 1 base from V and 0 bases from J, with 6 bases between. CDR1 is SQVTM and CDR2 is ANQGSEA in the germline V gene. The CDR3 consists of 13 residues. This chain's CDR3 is CSVEGQLNTEAFF. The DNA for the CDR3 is TGCAGCGTTGAAGGACAGTTGAACACTGAAGCTTTCTTT.

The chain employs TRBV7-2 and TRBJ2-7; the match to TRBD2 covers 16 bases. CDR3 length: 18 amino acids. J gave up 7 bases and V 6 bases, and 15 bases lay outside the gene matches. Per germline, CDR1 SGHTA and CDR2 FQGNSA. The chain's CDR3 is CASRVSTGTSGGAGEQYF. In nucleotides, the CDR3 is TGTGCCAGCAGAGTATCGACTGGGACTAGCGGGGGGGCAGGAGAGCAGTACTTC.

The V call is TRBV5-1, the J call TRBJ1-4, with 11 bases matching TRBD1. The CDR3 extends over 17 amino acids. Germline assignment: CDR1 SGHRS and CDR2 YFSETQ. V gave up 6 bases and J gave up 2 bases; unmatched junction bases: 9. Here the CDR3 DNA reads TGCGCCAGCAAAACCGGACAGGGGGCAGCTACTAATGAAAAACTGTTTTTT. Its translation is CASKTGQGAATNEKLFF.

CDR3 in amino acids: CASSYFEGAYQPQHF. In DNA form, the CDR3 reads TGTGCCAGCAGTTACTTTGAGGGAGCCTATCAGCCCCAGCATTTT. The chain joins TRBV6-2 or TRBV6-3 to TRBJ1-5; D gene uncertain. The germline CDR1 and CDR2 sequences are MNHEY and SVGEGT. This CDR3 is 15 amino acids long. The ends were cut back, 1 base at V and 5 bases at J, with 12 bases in the middle.